These T cell receptor beta chains were read from a single sample in a study of blood T cell repertoires in COVID-19. Data came from immunoSEQ multiplex PCR; TCRdb stores just in-frame clones and leaves some out. The sample consists of about 330,000 clones, approximately 87% of them appearing once. The sequenced sample was peripheral blood. The receptors here all came from a woman aged 45 to 65 with active or convalescent COVID-19. Both conserved end residues are part of each CDR3. The order of the fields is V gene, clone size, J gene, D gene, CDR3 protein, CDR3 DNA. D genes are given only for firm matches. Clone size is shown for a subset of rows, as once, few, many or a class of expanded clone.

v_call: TRBV28
clone_size: .
j_call: TRBJ1-4
d_call: .
cdr3_aa: CASIPGIGNEKLFF
cdr3_nt: TGTGCCAGCATACCAGGGATCGGGAATGAAAAACTGTTTTTT

v_call: TRBV27
clone_size: .
j_call: TRBJ2-7
d_call: TRBD1
cdr3_aa: CASSKQGYEQYF
cdr3_nt: TGTGCCAGCAGTAAACAGGGGTACGAGCAGTACTTC

v_call: TRBV6-5
clone_size: .
j_call: TRBJ2-2
d_call: .
cdr3_aa: CASSYELRAGELFF
cdr3_nt: TGTGCCAGCAGTTATGAACTGAGGGCCGGGGAGCTGTTTTTT

v_call: TRBV28
clone_size: .
j_call: TRBJ1-4
d_call: TRBD1
cdr3_aa: CASSPGTGGEKLFF
cdr3_nt: TGTGCCAGCAGTCCCGGGACAGGGGGTGAAAAACTGTTTTTT

v_call: TRBV6-5
clone_size: .
j_call: TRBJ2-3
d_call: TRBD2
cdr3_aa: CASSYIAGGLDTQYF
cdr3_nt: TGTGCCAGCAGTTACATAGCGGGGGGGCTTGATACGCAGTATTTT

v_call: TRBV7-2
clone_size: .
j_call: TRBJ1-1
d_call: TRBD1
cdr3_aa: CASSLRQGNTEAFF
cdr3_nt: TGTGCCAGCAGCTTAAGACAGGGGAACACTGAAGCTTTCTTT

v_call: TRBV28
clone_size: .
j_call: TRBJ1-2
d_call: TRBD1
cdr3_aa: CASSPPDRSSFGGYTF
cdr3_nt: TGTGCCAGCAGTCCCCCGGACAGGTCTTCCTTCGGTGGCTACACCTTC

v_call: TRBV2
clone_size: .
j_call: TRBJ2-3
d_call: TRBD2
cdr3_aa: CASRRLAGGPGTDTQYF
cdr3_nt: TGTGCCAGCCGACGACTAGCGGGAGGGCCCGGCACAGATACGCAGTATTTT

v_call: TRBV7-2
clone_size: .
j_call: TRBJ2-1
d_call: TRBD2
cdr3_aa: CASSPSGGANEQFF
cdr3_nt: TGTGCCAGCAGCCCTAGCGGGGGGGCGAATGAGCAGTTCTTC

v_call: TRBV15
clone_size: .
j_call: TRBJ1-3
d_call: .
cdr3_aa: CATRRQGANTIYF
cdr3_nt: TGTGCCACCAGAAGGCAGGGTGCGAACACCATATATTTT

v_call: TRBV30
clone_size: .
j_call: TRBJ1-4
d_call: .
cdr3_aa: CAWSPRRAGPEKLFF
cdr3_nt: TGTGCCTGGAGTCCTCGAAGGGCAGGGCCTGAAAAACTGTTTTTT

v_call: TRBV27
clone_size: .
j_call: TRBJ1-5
d_call: .
cdr3_aa: CASSPTTGFNSQPQHF
cdr3_nt: TGTGCCAGCAGTCCAACTACAGGGTTCAACAGTCAGCCCCAGCATTTT

v_call: TRBV5-1
clone_size: .
j_call: TRBJ2-3
d_call: TRBD1
cdr3_aa: CASSLATGGTTDTQYF
cdr3_nt: TGCGCCAGCAGCTTGGCAACAGGGGGGACCACAGATACGCAGTATTTT

v_call: TRBV9
clone_size: .
j_call: TRBJ2-3
d_call: .
cdr3_aa: CASSVDVADTQYF
cdr3_nt: TGTGCCAGCAGCGTAGACGTAGCCGATACGCAGTATTTT

v_call: TRBV11-3
clone_size: .
j_call: TRBJ2-5
d_call: .
cdr3_aa: CASSLGIQGWETQYF
cdr3_nt: TGTGCCAGCAGCTTAGGCATTCAGGGGTGGGAGACCCAGTACTTC

v_call: TRBV20-1
clone_size: .
j_call: TRBJ2-1
d_call: TRBD2
cdr3_aa: CSASPLGLASRVEQFF
cdr3_nt: TGCAGTGCTAGTCCTTTGGGACTAGCGAGCCGAGTTGAGCAGTTCTTC

v_call: TRBV18
clone_size: .
j_call: TRBJ2-2
d_call: TRBD2
cdr3_aa: CASSLGLAGVPGELFF
cdr3_nt: TGTGCCAGCTCCCTGGGACTAGCGGGAGTTCCCGGGGAGCTGTTTTTT

v_call: TRBV5-4
clone_size: .
j_call: TRBJ1-1
d_call: .
cdr3_aa: CASSRAGGNTEAFF
cdr3_nt: TGTGCCAGCAGCCGGGCGGGGGGCAATACTGAAGCTTTCTTT

v_call: TRBV4-2
clone_size: .
j_call: TRBJ1-1
d_call: TRBD1
cdr3_aa: CASSQTGLTEAFF
cdr3_nt: TGTGCCAGCAGCCAGACAGGGTTGACTGAAGCTTTCTTT

v_call: TRBV18
clone_size: .
j_call: TRBJ1-1
d_call: .
cdr3_aa: CASSPKGQGLSEAFF
cdr3_nt: TGTGCCAGCTCCCCGAAGGGACAAGGGTTGAGCGAAGCTTTCTTT

v_call: TRBV4-2
clone_size: .
j_call: TRBJ2-1
d_call: .
cdr3_aa: CASSQEGGDEQFF
cdr3_nt: TGTGCCAGCAGCCAAGAAGGGGGGGATGAGCAGTTCTTC

v_call: TRBV7-3
clone_size: few
j_call: TRBJ2-1
d_call: .
cdr3_aa: CASSPSPGTRQFF
cdr3_nt: TGTGCCAGCAGCCCATCCCCCGGGACACGGCAGTTCTTC

v_call: TRBV30
clone_size: .
j_call: TRBJ1-2
d_call: TRBD1
cdr3_aa: CAWSKALRQGVVYGYTF
cdr3_nt: TGTGCCTGGAGTAAAGCCCTGCGGCAGGGGGTGGTCTATGGCTACACCTTC

v_call: TRBV27
clone_size: .
j_call: TRBJ2-2
d_call: TRBD2
cdr3_aa: CASRLDSGRADGELFF
cdr3_nt: TGTGCCAGCCGCTTAGATAGCGGGAGGGCCGACGGGGAGCTGTTTTTT

v_call: TRBV27
clone_size: once
j_call: TRBJ1-6
d_call: .
cdr3_aa: CASSLLNSPLHF
cdr3_nt: TGTGCCAGCAGTTTATTAAATTCACCCCTCCACTTT

v_call: TRBV27
clone_size: .
j_call: TRBJ1-1
d_call: .
cdr3_aa: CASRPQGFGNTEAFF
cdr3_nt: TGTGCCAGCAGGCCCCAGGGGTTTGGGAACACTGAAGCTTTCTTT

v_call: TRBV7-2
clone_size: .
j_call: TRBJ1-1
d_call: TRBD1
cdr3_aa: CASSLAPGGTEAFF
cdr3_nt: TGTGCCAGCAGCTTAGCCCCAGGGGGCACTGAAGCTTTCTTT

v_call: TRBV7-3
clone_size: .
j_call: TRBJ2-3
d_call: .
cdr3_aa: CASSSTGTSTDTQYF
cdr3_nt: TGTGCCAGCAGCTCAACCGGGACTAGCACAGATACGCAGTATTTT

v_call: TRBV10-3
clone_size: once
j_call: TRBJ2-1
d_call: .
cdr3_aa: CAISEISGDEQFF
cdr3_nt: TGTGCCATCAGTGAGATCTCGGGGGATGAGCAGTTCTTC

v_call: TRBV3-1/TRBV3-2
clone_size: .
j_call: TRBJ2-7
d_call: TRBD1
cdr3_aa: CASSRTGTGGYEQYF
cdr3_nt: TGTGCCAGCAGCCGCACCGGGACAGGTGGCTACGAGCAGTACTTC

v_call: TRBV6-2/TRBV6-3
clone_size: .
j_call: TRBJ2-3
d_call: TRBD2
cdr3_aa: CASSYGFSGRTDTQYF
cdr3_nt: TGTGCCAGCAGTTACGGTTTCAGCGGGAGGACAGATACGCAGTATTTT

v_call: TRBV12-3/TRBV12-4
clone_size: .
j_call: TRBJ1-5
d_call: .
cdr3_aa: CASSYRYNQPQHF
cdr3_nt: TGTGCCAGCAGTTATCGTTACAATCAGCCCCAGCATTTT

v_call: TRBV7-2
clone_size: .
j_call: TRBJ1-1
d_call: .
cdr3_aa: CASSLWEEREAFF
cdr3_nt: TGTGCCAGCAGCTTATGGGAAGAGAGGGAGGCTTTCTTT

v_call: TRBV27
clone_size: .
j_call: TRBJ2-1
d_call: .
cdr3_aa: CASSFDDRNNEQFF
cdr3_nt: TGTGCCAGCAGTTTCGACGACAGAAACAATGAGCAGTTCTTC

v_call: TRBV5-1
clone_size: .
j_call: TRBJ1-1
d_call: TRBD1
cdr3_aa: CASGLDRGPEAFF
cdr3_nt: TGCGCCAGCGGCCTAGACAGGGGACCTGAAGCTTTCTTT

v_call: TRBV11-2
clone_size: once
j_call: TRBJ1-1
d_call: TRBD1
cdr3_aa: CASSLRTGGLVATEAFF
cdr3_nt: TGTGCCAGCAGCTTGAGGACAGGGGGCTTGGTGGCGACTGAAGCTTTCTTT

v_call: TRBV15
clone_size: .
j_call: TRBJ1-4
d_call: .
cdr3_aa: CATSKTLTNEKLFF
cdr3_nt: TGTGCCACCAGCAAGACTCTAACTAATGAAAAACTGTTTTTT

v_call: TRBV2
clone_size: .
j_call: TRBJ2-2
d_call: TRBD2
cdr3_aa: CASSFSGVGELFF
cdr3_nt: TGTGCCAGCAGTTTCAGCGGGGTCGGGGAGCTGTTTTTT

v_call: TRBV3-1/TRBV3-2
clone_size: .
j_call: TRBJ2-2
d_call: TRBD1
cdr3_aa: CASSYSGTGSRELFF
cdr3_nt: TGTGCCAGCAGTTACTCCGGGACAGGGAGTCGGGAGCTGTTTTTT

v_call: TRBV9
clone_size: .
j_call: TRBJ2-7
d_call: .
cdr3_aa: CASSVDGTYEQYF
cdr3_nt: TGTGCCAGCAGCGTAGACGGTACCTACGAGCAGTACTTC

v_call: TRBV7-8
clone_size: once
j_call: TRBJ1-2
d_call: TRBD1
cdr3_aa: CASSSKGAGTNYGYTF
cdr3_nt: TGTGCCAGCAGCTCAAAGGGGGCAGGGACAAACTATGGCTACACCTTC

v_call: TRBV24-1
clone_size: .
j_call: TRBJ2-2
d_call: .
cdr3_aa: CATSAANTGELFF
cdr3_nt: TGTGCCACCAGTGCGGCGAACACCGGGGAGCTGTTTTTT

v_call: TRBV29-1
clone_size: .
j_call: TRBJ1-2
d_call: .
cdr3_aa: CSVEKTEQKF
cdr3_nt: TGCAGCGTTGAAAAGACAGAGCAAAAGTTC

v_call: TRBV2
clone_size: once
j_call: TRBJ1-5
d_call: .
cdr3_aa: CASSPRETLNQPQHF
cdr3_nt: TGTGCCAGCAGTCCCAGGGAAACCCTAAATCAGCCCCAGCATTTT

v_call: TRBV27
clone_size: .
j_call: TRBJ1-6
d_call: .
cdr3_aa: CASSYTGNSPLHF
cdr3_nt: TGTGCCAGCAGTTACACAGGGAATTCACCCCTCCACTTT

v_call: TRBV4-3
clone_size: once
j_call: TRBJ2-7
d_call: TRBD1
cdr3_aa: CASSQEGQGAYEQYF
cdr3_nt: TGCGCCAGCAGCCAAGAAGGACAGGGGGCCTACGAGCAGTACTTC

v_call: TRBV7-2
clone_size: .
j_call: TRBJ1-5
d_call: TRBD1
cdr3_aa: CASSYRDSPLSNQPQHF
cdr3_nt: TGTGCCAGCAGCTACCGGGACAGCCCCCTTAGCAATCAGCCCCAGCATTTT

v_call: TRBV7-9
clone_size: .
j_call: TRBJ2-1
d_call: TRBD2
cdr3_aa: CASSLFSGSGEQFF
cdr3_nt: TGTGCCAGCAGCTTATTTAGCGGGAGCGGGGAGCAGTTCTTC